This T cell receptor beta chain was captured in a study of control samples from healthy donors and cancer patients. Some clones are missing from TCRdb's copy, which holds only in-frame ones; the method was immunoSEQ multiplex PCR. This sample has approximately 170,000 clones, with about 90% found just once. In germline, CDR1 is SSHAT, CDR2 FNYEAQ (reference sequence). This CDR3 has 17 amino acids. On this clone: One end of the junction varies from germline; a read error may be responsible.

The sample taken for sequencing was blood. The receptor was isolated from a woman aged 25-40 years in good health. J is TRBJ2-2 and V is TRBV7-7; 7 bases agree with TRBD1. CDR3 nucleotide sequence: TGTGCTAGCAGCTTAGGAACCGGGACAGTGAACACCGGGGAGCTGTTTTTT. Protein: CASSLGTGTVNTGELFF.